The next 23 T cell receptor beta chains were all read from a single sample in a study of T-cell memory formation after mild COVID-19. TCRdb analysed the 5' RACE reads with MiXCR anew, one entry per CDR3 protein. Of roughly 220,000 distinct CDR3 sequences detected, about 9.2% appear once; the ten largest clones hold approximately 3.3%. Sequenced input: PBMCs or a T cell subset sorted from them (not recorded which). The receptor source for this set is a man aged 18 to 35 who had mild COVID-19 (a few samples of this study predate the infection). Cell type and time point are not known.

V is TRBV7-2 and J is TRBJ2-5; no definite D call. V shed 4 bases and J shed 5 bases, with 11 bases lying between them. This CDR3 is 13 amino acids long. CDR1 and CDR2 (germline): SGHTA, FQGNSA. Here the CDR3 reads CASSSGPGETQYF. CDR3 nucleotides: TGTGCCAGCAGCTCCGGACCTGGGGAGACCCAGTACTTC.

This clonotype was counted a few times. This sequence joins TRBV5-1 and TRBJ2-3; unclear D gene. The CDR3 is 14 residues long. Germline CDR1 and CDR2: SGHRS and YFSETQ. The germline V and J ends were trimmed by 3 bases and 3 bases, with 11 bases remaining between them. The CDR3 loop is CASSWSAETDTQYF. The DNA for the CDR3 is TGCGCCAGCAGCTGGTCGGCCGAAACAGATACGCAGTATTTT. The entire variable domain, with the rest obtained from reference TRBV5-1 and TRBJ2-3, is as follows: KAGVTQTPRYLIKTRGQQVTLSCSPISGHRSVSWYQQTPGQGLQFLFEYFSETQRNKGNFPGRFSGRQFSNSRSEMNVSTLELGDSALYLCASSWSAETDTQYFGPGTRLTVL.

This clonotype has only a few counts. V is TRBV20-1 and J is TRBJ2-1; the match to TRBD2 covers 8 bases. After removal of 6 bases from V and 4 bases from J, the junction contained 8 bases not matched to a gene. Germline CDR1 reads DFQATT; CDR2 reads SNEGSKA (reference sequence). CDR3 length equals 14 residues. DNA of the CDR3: TGCAGTGCCGCGGGGGGCCCTCGATACAATGAGCAGTTCTTC. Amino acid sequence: CSAAGGPRYNEQFF.

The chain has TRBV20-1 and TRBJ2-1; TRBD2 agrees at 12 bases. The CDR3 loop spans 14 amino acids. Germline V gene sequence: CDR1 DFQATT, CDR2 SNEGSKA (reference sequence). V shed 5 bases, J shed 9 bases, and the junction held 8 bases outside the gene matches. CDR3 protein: CSADASGGASEQFF. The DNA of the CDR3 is TGCAGTGCTGACGCTAGCGGGGGGGCGTCTGAGCAGTTCTTC.

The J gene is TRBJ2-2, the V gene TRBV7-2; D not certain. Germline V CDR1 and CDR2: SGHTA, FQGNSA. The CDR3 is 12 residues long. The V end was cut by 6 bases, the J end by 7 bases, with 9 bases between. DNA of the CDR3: TGTGCCAGCAGTTCGTATGGCGGGGAGCTGTTTTTT. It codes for CASSSYGGELFF.

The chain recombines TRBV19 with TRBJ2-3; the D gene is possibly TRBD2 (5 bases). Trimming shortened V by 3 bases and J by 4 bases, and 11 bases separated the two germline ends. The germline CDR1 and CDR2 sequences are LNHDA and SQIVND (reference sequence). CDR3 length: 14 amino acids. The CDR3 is CASSMGGYADTQYF. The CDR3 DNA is TGTGCCAGTAGTATGGGCGGGTACGCAGATACGCAGTATTTT. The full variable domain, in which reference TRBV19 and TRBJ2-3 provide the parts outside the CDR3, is DGGITQSPKYLFRKEGQNVTLSCEQNLNHDAMYWYRQDPGQGLRLIYYSQIVNDFQKGDIAEGYSVSREKKESFPLTVTSAQKNPTAFYLCASSMGGYADTQYFGPGTRLTVL.

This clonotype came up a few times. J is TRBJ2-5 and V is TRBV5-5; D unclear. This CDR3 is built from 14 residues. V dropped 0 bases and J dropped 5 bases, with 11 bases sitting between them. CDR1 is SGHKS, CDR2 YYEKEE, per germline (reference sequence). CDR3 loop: CASSLVSNRETQYF. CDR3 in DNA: TGTGCCAGCAGCTTGGTCTCGAACCGGGAGACCCAGTACTTC. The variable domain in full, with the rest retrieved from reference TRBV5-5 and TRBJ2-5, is DAGVTQSPTHLIKTRGQQVTLRCSPISGHKSVSWYQQVLGQGPQFIFQYYEKEERGRGNFPDRFSARQFPNYSSELNVNALLLGDSALYLCASSLVSNRETQYFGPGTRLLVL.

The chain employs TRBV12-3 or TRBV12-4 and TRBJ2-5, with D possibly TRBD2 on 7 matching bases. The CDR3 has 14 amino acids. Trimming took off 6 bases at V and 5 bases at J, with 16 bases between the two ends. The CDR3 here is CASSRRGAGETQYF. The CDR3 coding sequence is TGTGCCAGCAGCCGACGGGGGGCAGGGGAGACCCAGTACTTC.

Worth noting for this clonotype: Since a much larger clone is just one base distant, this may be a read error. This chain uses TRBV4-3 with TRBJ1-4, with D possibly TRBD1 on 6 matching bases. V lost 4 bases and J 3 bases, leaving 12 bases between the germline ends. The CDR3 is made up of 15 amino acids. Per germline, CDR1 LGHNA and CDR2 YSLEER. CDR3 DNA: TGCGCCAGCAGCCCAGGGGCAAGCCCTAATGAAAAACTGTTTTTT. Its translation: CASSPGASPNEKLFF.

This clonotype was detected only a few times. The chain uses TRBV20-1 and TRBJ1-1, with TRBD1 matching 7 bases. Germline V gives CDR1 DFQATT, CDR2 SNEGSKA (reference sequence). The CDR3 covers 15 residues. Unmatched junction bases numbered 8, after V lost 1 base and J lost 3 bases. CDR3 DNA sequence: TGCAGTGCTAGAGTTGCAGGGGGTCAGGACACTGAAGCTTTCTTT. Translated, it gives CSARVAGGQDTEAFF.

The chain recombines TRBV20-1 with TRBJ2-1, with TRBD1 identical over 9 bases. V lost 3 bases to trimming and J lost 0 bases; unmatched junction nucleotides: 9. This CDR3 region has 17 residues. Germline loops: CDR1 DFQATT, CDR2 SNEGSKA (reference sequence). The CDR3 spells CSARPGTGTTSYNEQFF. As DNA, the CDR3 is TGCAGTGCTAGGCCGGGGACAGGGACGACCTCCTACAATGAGCAGTTCTTC.

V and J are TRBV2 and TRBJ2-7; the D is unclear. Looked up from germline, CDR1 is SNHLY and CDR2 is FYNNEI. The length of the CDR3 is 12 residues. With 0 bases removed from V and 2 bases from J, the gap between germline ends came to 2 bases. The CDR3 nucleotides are TGTGCCAGCAGTGAAGCGGCCTACGAGCAGTACGTC. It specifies CASSEAAYEQYV.

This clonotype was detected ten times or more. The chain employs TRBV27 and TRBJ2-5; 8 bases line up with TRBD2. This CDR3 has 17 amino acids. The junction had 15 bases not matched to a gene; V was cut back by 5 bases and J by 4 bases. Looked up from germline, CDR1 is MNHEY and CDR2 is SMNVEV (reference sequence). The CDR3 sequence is CASSMSGSGGGVETQYF. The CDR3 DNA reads TGTGCCAGCAGTATGTCTGGGAGCGGGGGTGGCGTAGAGACCCAGTACTTC.

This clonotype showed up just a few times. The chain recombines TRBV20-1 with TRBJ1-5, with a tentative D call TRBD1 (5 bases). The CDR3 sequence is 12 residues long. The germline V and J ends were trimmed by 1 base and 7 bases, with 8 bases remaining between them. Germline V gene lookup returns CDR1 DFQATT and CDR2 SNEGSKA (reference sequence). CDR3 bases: TGCAGTGCTAGAGGGGGGGAACAGCCCCAGCATTTT. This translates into CSARGGEQPQHF.

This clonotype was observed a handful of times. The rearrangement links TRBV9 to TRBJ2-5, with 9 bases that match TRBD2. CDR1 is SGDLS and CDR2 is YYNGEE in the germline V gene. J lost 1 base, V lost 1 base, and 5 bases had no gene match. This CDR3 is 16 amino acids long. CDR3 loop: CASSVTGGGAQETQYF. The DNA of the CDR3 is TGTGCCAGCAGCGTAACCGGCGGGGGGGCCCAAGAGACCCAGTACTTC. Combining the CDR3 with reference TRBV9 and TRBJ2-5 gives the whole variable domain DSGVTQTPKHLITATGQRVTLRCSPRSGDLSVYWYQQSLDQGLQFLIQYYNGEERAKGNILERFSAQQFPDLHSELNLSSLELGDSALYFCASSVTGGGAQETQYFGPGTRLLVL.

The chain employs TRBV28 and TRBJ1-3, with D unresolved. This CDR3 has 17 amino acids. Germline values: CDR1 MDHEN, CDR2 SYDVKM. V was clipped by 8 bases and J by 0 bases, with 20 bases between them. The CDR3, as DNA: TGTGCCAGCCAAGCGTTTGGTCAGTTGTCCTCTGGAAACACCATATATTTT. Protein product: CASQAFGQLSSGNTIYF.

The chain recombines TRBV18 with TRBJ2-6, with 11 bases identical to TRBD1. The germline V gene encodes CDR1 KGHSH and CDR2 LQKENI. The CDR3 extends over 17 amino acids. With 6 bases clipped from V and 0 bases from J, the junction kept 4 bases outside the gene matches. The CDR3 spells CASSWTGGHSGANVLTF. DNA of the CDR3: TGTGCCAGCTCTTGGACAGGGGGCCACTCTGGGGCCAACGTCCTGACTTTC.

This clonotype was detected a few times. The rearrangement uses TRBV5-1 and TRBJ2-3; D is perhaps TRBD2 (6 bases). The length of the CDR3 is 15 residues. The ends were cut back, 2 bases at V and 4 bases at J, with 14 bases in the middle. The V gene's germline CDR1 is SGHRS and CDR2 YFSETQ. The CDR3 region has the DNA TGCGCCAGCAGCTTCTACCTCTCGGGAGCAGATACGCAGTATTTT. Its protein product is CASSFYLSGADTQYF.

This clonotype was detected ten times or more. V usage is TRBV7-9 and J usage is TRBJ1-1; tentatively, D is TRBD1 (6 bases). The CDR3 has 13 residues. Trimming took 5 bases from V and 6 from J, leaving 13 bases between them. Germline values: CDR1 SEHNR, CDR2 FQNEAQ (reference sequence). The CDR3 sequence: CASSRDRRSEAFF. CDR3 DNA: TGTGCCAGCAGCCGTGACAGGAGGTCTGAAGCTTTCTTT.

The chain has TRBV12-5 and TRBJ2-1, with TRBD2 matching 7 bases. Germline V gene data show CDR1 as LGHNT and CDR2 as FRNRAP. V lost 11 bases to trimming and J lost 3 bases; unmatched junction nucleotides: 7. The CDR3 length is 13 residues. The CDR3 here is CAAARTSYNEQFF. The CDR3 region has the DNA TGTGCTGCAGCCCGGACTAGCTACAATGAGCAGTTCTTC.

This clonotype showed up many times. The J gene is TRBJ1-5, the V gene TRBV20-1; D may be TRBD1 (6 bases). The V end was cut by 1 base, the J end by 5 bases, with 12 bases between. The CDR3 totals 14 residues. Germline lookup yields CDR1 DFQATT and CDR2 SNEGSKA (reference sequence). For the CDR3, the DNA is TGCAGTGCTAGAGGGGTAGGGGGGTATCAGCCCCAGCATTTT. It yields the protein CSARGVGGYQPQHF.

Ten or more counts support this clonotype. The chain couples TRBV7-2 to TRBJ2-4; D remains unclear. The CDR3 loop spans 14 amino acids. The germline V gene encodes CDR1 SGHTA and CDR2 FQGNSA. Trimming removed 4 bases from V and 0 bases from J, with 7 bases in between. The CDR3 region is CASSSRVAKNIQYF. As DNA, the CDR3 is TGTGCCAGCAGCTCACGTGTAGCCAAAAACATTCAGTACTTC.

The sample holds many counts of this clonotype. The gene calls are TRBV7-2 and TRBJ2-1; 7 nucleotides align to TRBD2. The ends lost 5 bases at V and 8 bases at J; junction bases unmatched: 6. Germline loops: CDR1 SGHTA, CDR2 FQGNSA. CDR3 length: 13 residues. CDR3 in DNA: TGTGCCAGCAGCACAAGCGGGGTCTATGAGCAGTTCTTC. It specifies CASSTSGVYEQFF.